This T cell receptor beta chain was observed in a study of blood T cells in healthy people across ages. The study's findings and limits: Greater diversity and more naive CD4+ cells were seen in long-lived donors than in aged donors. The diversity estimates, figures obtained from one million T cells, were considered underestimates.

Sample-barcoded 5' priming and a J-beta primer mix drove a second PCR of 7 to 11 cycles. TCRdb redid the calling of the 5' RACE reads with MiXCR, one entry per CDR3 protein. The sample comprises 1.5 million to 2 million distinct CDR3 sequences, just under 50% of which are singletons, and 2% to 2.5% rests with the top ten. Germline V gene sequence: CDR1 SGDLS, CDR2 YYNGEE. CDR3 length equals 12 residues. V lost 3 bases to trimming and J lost 6 bases, with 8 bases between them. Staff drew 9 to 10 milliliters of peripheral blood from each donor. The table lists this clonotype with a few counts. Its antigen is unidentified.

This sequence originates from a woman aged 40 to 50 in good health. The sequencing input was blood. The chain uses TRBV9 and TRBJ2-3, with D unresolved. In nucleotides, the CDR3 is TGTGCCAGCAGCGCCCAATGGGATACGCAGTATTTT. Translated, it gives CASSAQWDTQYF.